This TCR beta chain was captured in a study of cytomegalovirus exposure and HLA in healthy donors (dated by TCRdb to 2016 to 2017). Context from the whole study: An earlier analysis of 587 of the donors reported 276 Gb of sequence data and around 110 million unique TCR beta sequences obtained from approximately 180 million T cells. In addition to the first cohort of around 670 subjects, a separate validation cohort of 120 different subjects was used. A handful of DR-DQ haplotypes were handled as single units for association and clustering because linkage in the cohort was strong. Donor age, sex, ethnicity and CMV serostatus were compiled together with the repertoire data. To predict cytomegalovirus infection status, the study brought together high-throughput TCR immunosequencing, statistical association of individual TCRs with disease status, and machine learning. Class I and class II HLA loci were covered by the typing at four-digit resolution. The later analysis used no new phenotypic data to find candidate immune exposures, relying instead on TCR beta sequences and their occurrence across donors. The study aimed to test whether cataloging public T cell receptors could reveal signatures of past pathogen exposure. A later analysis re-examined previously published TCR beta repertoires from hundreds of donors and added high-resolution HLA genotyping to investigate patterns of TCR occurrence. An early release that covered about 600 HLA-typed donors contained approximately 300 gigabases of sequencing data and tens of millions of unique TCR sequences. Typing coverage differed by locus: A, B, C, DRB1 and DQB1 were typed in about 629-640 donors, DQA1 in 522, DPA1 in around 580, and DPB1 in around 440. The study profiled the T cell repertoires of 550 to 700 subjects by immunosequencing and related them to cytomegalovirus serostatus. All discovery cohort repertoires had been generated using a single sequencing platform. Of the roughly 390 genotyped donors, 81% were placed in the genetic ancestry cluster associated with self-reported Caucasian donors. An earlier analysis of some 600 of the donors applied high-throughput TCR beta sequencing to assess whether each TCR beta V gene segment acted as functional or pseudogenic. Among roughly 400 genotyped donors of the cohort, an average of roughly 230,000 unique TCR beta nucleotide sequences was sequenced per donor, of which about 19% were non-productive. A later genetic analysis used genome-wide SNP genotypes for about 60% of the roughly 700 donors, treating that subset as a discovery cohort.

According to the germline V gene (reference sequence), CDR1 reads SEHNR and CDR2 reads FQNEAQ. V lost 10 bases and J lost 6 bases; the stretch between them is 18 bases long. Including cysteine and phenylalanine, the CDR3 has 14 amino acids. CDR3 DNA is the only sequence kept; it has 42 bases, read in frame from the first base. What the work shows at the level of the full study, not this receptor alone: Only TCR beta chains were sequenced in this cohort, and the absence of alpha or paired-chain data limited detectable features. A further reported finding was that TCR beta sequences accurately predicted the HLA-A and HLA-B alleles for most subjects in the first cohort. According to a later analysis, TCR association rates differed among HLA loci, with DRB1 alleles showing the most associated TCRs and HLA-C alleles showing the fewest. Roughly uniform sequencing depth across donors was assumed in presence/absence analyses, although this assumption may not hold. The classifier was reported to diagnose cytomegalovirus status with high specificity and sensitivity in both the original and validation cohorts. When HLA alleles, especially DR and DQ, strongly co-occurred, TCR associations were difficult to assign to individual alleles. Most TCR sequences were seen in very few donors, while some public TCRs were found in many individuals. Correlated functional status among segregating V segments might be attributable to linkage disequilibrium, but an unknown experimental factor could not be ruled out. In a later analysis, 16,951 TCR beta sequences were associated with specific HLA alleles at a false discovery rate of 0.05. Because counts were too low, approximately 15 rarely observed V segments, including chromosome 9 orphons, were excluded from the earlier analysis of fewer than 650 of the donors. A cluster of highly shared sequence variants was judged likely to be a technical artifact of the sequencing pipeline. Because the 87-base-pair reads could not distinguish some IMGT-functional V segments, including TRBV6-2 and TRBV6-3, those segments were excluded. The authors suggested that the approach could potentially be generalized to other disease states and immunological phenotypes. A later genetic analysis associated a missense DCLRE1C variant with V-gene and J-gene trimming of TCR beta chains, and an independent cohort replicated the association. In an earlier analysis of roughly 560 of the donors, most TCR beta V segments were observed in productive rearrangements about 87% or about 30% of the time, broadly matching IMGT annotations. A later analysis found that most CMV-associated TCR beta chains appeared HLA-restricted, with HLA associations seemingly driven largely by CMV exposure. A few of the identified cytomegalovirus-associated TCR beta chains were confirmed in vitro to be specific for cytomegalovirus antigens. Compared with the approximately 700-donor mean, donors in an Asian-associated ancestry cluster had fewer N-insertions in productive TCRs, according to a later genetic analysis. Immune exposure information for the cohort was limited to CMV serostatus. The study gave a list of 150 to 200 TCR beta chains associated with cytomegalovirus. Because some donors lacked HLA typing at each locus, the association tests relied only on the typed subset. Several of the top co-occurrence clusters appeared to be linked to parvovirus B19, influenza, CMV and Epstein-Barr virus, according to a later analysis. A later analysis found that HLA-associated TCR beta chains were more clonally expanded and had lower generation probabilities than equally common non-associated chains.

Library construction relied on the immunoSEQ multiplex PCR assay. The multiplex PCR relied on a mix of 60 forward primers for TCR Vbeta segments and 13 reverse primers for TCR Jbeta segments. The CDR3 region of rearranged TCR beta genes was amplified from genomic DNA by a multiplex PCR assay. Amplified TCR beta libraries were sequenced as 87-base-pair reads on the Illumina HiSeq System. The source study handled its data this way. A later analysis counted 65 million to 90 million unique TCR beta chains across the 550 to 700 repertoires, and around 12 million of these chains were shared by at least two donors. A nearest-neighbor algorithm error-corrected the raw reads and collapsed the reads into unique sequences, merging closely related sequences to remove PCR and sequencing errors. CDR3 sequences were aligned to IMGT reference sequences to assign V, D and J gene segments. For a sequence to be retained, at least a six-nucleotide match to both a V gene segment and a J gene segment was required. A rearrangement was called productive if the CDR3 had no stop codons and remained in frame with V and J, and every other rearrangement was called non-productive. CDR3 was defined by IMGT convention, running from the second conserved V-encoded cysteine to the conserved J-encoded phenylalanine. Sequences without an unambiguous match to a single V gene segment were excluded from the earlier analysis of approximately 560 of the donors. An earlier analysis of 587 of the donors called V segments functional above 56.7% productive rearrangements and segregating when the between-donor standard deviation exceeded 5%. To diagnose cytomegalovirus status from the catalog of TCR beta chain sequences, a statistical classification framework was built. V and J gene assignment, in a later analysis, came from comparing TCR nucleotide sequences with IMGT/GENE-DB human TR gene sequences. A later analysis assigned CDR3 sequences and most-parsimonious VDJ recombination scenarios with the TCRdist pipeline. A later analysis defined each TCR beta chain by its CDR3 amino acid sequence plus V-gene family, and excluded reads lacking a unique V-gene family. A later analysis removed 450 to 600 highly shared, low-generation-probability nucleotide sequences to deal with suspected cross-contamination and a sequencing artifact. A later analysis calculated a clonal expansion index for each public chain from normalized within-repertoire ranks of inferred template counts. A later analysis computed generation probabilities with a VDJ recombination model fitted to out-of-frame rearrangements, and checked the results against IGoR. Hypergeometric tests were used in a later analysis to score TCR-TCR, TCR-HLA and TCR-CMV co-occurrence, with a repertoire-size bias correction applied to the TCR pairs. To estimate false discovery rates, a later analysis permuted the HLA or CMV assignments 20 times. In a later analysis, co-occurring TCRs were grouped using DBSCAN, and TCRdist sequence similarity was added for clustering within HLA-allele-positive subsets. Co-occurrence clustering excluded repertoires with fewer than 30,000 or more than 120,000 public chains, plus five with anomalous nucleotide sharing. TCRdb re-hosts the immuneACCESS table, in-frame sequences only. Its copies lack some clones; in the studies checked, an unresolved V gene accounts for under half of them, and the cause for the rest is not known. V, J and clone size are those of that table, while D and trimming were read from the DNA. This sample holds around 180,000 clones; 65% to 85% were observed only once. The ten most abundant clones make up 2% to 2.5% of the sample.

The cohort consisted of more than 650 healthy bone marrow donors. Cohort members were all nominally healthy when sampled, although unrecorded immune exposures were likely present. The donor was CMV seronegative and belonged to the group of 350 to 400 seronegative cohort members. A peripheral blood sample was provided by each donor, and peripheral blood mononuclear cells were used for TCR beta sequencing. The Qiagen DNeasy Blood Extraction Kit was used to extract genomic DNA from the blood cell samples. On this clone itself: The antigen it binds to is not known. No base qualities exist here, and no much larger clone lies one base off it.

This receptor was taken from a male donor in good health and CMV-seronegative. What was sequenced was PBMCs. This sequence uses TRBV7-9 and TRBJ1-4; TRBD1 might be the D gene, on 5 matching bases. The nucleotides read TGTGCCACCGCAACTGCACGCAGGGATGAAAAACTGTTTTTT. It is translated as CATATARRDEKLFF.